This T cell receptor beta chain appears in the sequencing data of a study of shared clonotypes between healthy human individuals. In its sample, this clone was seen once. Its antigen is unidentified. Study-wide results and limits: For sorted subsets, rarefaction showed incomplete sequencing despite large depth. Generation probability values for non-shared clonotypes were lower than those for clonotypes shared by all four donors.

Method: immunoSEQ multiplex PCR; TCRdb's copy keeps in-frame clones and lacks some. Of about 660,000 clones detected, around 74% appear once; the ten largest clones hold over 1.5%. CD45RA-negative memory and CD45RA+ naive subsets were split from the CD4+ cells. This receptor was obtained from a woman between 25 and 40 years old in good health. The sequenced material came from memory CD4+ T cells sorted from blood. Specified subset: CD45RA-negative fraction.

For the CDR3, the DNA is TGTGCCAGCAGCAAACAACAGGGACGCTACGAGCAGTACTTC. Protein sequence: CASSKQQGRYEQYF. This rearrangement joins TRBV7-7 to TRBJ2-7, with TRBD1 as a possible D gene (6 bases). This CDR3 has 14 amino acids. Trimming took 5 bases from V and 3 from J, leaving 14 bases between them. Germline V gives CDR1 SSHAT, CDR2 FNYEAQ (reference sequence).